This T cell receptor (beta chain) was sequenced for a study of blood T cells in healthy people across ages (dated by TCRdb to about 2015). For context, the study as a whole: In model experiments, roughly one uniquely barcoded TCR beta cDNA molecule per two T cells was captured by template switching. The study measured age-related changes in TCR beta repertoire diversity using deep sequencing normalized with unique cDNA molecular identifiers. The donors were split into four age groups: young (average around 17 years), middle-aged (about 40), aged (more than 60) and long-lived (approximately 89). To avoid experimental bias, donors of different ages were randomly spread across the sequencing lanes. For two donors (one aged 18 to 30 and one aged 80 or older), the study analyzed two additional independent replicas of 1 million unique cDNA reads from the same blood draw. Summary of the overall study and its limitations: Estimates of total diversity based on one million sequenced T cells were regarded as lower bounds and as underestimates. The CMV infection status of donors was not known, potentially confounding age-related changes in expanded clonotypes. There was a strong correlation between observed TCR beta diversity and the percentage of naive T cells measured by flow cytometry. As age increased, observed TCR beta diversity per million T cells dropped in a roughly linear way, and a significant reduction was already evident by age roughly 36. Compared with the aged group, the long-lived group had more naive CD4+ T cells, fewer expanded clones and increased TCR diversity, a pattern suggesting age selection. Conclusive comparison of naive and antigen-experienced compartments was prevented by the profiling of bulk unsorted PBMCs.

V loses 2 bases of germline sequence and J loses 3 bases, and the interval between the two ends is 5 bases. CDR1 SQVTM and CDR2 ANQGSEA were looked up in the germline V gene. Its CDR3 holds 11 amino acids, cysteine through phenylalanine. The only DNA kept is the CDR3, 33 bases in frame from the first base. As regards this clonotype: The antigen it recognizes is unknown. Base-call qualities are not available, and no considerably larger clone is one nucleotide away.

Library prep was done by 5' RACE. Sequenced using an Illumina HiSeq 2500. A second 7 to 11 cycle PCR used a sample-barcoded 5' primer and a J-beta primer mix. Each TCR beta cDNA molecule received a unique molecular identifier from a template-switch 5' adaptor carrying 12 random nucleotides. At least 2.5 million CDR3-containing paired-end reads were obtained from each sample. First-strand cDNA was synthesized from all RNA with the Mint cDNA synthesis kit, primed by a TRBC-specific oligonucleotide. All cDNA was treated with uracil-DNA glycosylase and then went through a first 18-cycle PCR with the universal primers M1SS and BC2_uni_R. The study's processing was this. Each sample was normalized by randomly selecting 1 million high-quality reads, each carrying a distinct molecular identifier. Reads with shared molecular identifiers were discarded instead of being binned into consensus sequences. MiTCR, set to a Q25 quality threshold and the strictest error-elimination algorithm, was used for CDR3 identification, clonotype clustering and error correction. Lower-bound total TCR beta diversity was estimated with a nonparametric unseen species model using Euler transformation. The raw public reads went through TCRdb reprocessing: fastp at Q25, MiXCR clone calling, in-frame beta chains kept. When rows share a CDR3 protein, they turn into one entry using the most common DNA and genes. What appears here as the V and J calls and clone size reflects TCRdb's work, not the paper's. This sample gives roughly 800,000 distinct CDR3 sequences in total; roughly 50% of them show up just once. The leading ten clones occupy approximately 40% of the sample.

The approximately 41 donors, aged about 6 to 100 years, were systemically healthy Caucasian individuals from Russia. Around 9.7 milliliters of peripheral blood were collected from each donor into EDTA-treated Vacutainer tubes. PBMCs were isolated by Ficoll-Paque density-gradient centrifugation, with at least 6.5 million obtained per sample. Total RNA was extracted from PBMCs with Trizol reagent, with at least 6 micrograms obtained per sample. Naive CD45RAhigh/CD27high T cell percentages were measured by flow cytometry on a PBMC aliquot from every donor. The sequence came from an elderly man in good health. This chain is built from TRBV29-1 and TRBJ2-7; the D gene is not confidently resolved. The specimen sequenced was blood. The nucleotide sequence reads TGCAGCGTTGAAACCATCTACGAGCAGTACTTC. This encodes CSVETIYEQYF.